This TCR beta chain was observed in a study of cytomegalovirus exposure and HLA in healthy donors. CDR1 SGHRS and CDR2 YFSETQ come from the germline V gene. CDR3 size: 16 residues. Trimming shortened V by 2 bases and J by 7 bases, and 16 bases separated the two germline ends. For this clone: The identical CDR3 is also encoded by other nucleotide sequences in the sample.

The PCR had 60 Vbeta and 13 Jbeta primers. Repertoires were generated with immunoSEQ multiplex PCR, while TCRdb's copy carries only in-frame clones and drops some. Its clone listing holds 45,000 to 55,000 clones. Sequencing was done on a sample of PBMCs. The chain links TRBV5-1 to TRBJ1-6; TRBD1 might be the D (5 bases). The receptor's source is a woman aged 50 to 60 in good health and CMV-seropositive. The CDR3 DNA reads as TGCGCCAGCAGCTTCAGTTCAGGGTTAAAAAATTCACCCCTCCACTTT. Translating it yields CASSFSSGLKNSPLHF.